This T cell receptor (beta chain) was obtained from a study of shared clonotypes between healthy human individuals. About the research overall: Three plates were used per donor for CD4 naive, three for CD4 memory, two for CD8 naive and one for CD8 memory. Points from the study as a whole: Depth was large, yet rarefaction showed that sorted-subset sequencing was incomplete. A reduction in generation probabilities was seen for non-shared clonotypes relative to those shared by all four donors.

Trimming left V 3 bases short and J 2 bases short, with 11 bases between. In germline, CDR1 is SGHRS, CDR2 YFSETQ. The CDR3 has 14 residues. Turning to this clone: The antigen is not known.

TCRdb keeps only in-frame clones here, not all; method: immunoSEQ multiplex PCR. The sample includes some 1,100,000 clones, around 78% of them seen just once. Sequenced input: memory CD4+ T cells from PBMCs. The subset is: CD45RA-negative fraction. The genes are TRBV5-1 and TRBJ2-5; a possible D gene is TRBD1 (6 bases). This receptor was identified in a man aged 18 to 29 in good health. Some clones in this sample may be carry-over from other donors' samples. CDR3 sequence: CASSSTGTQETQYF. The CDR3 bases are TGCGCCAGCAGCTCAACCGGGACACAAGAGACCCAGTACTTC. Full variable domain (outside the CDR3, taken from reference TRBV5-1 and TRBJ2-5): KAGVTQTPRYLIKTRGQQVTLSCSPISGHRSVSWYQQTPGQGLQFLFEYFSETQRNKGNFPGRFSGRQFSNSRSEMNVSTLELGDSALYLCASSSTGTQETQYFGPGTRLLVL.